This TCR beta chain was sequenced during a study of T cell repertoires in cytomegalovirus infection. In the study overall: A matching HLA type, together with CMV infection, was signaled by public TCR beta signatures.

Germline lookup yields CDR1 SGHDT and CDR2 YYEEEE. The length of the CDR3 is 17 residues. V lost 1 base and J lost 4, with 20 bases in between. This clonotype was recorded only once. Each CDR3 protein is one row after TCRdb ran MiXCR on the reads. The sample gives hundreds of thousands of distinct CDR3 sequences, approximately 24% of which show up once; 6.5% to 10% is in the top ten. The sequence was obtained from a human donor in good health (CMV status not recorded). Some clones in this sample may be carry-over from other donors' samples. The sample consisted of CD8+ T cells from PBMCs. The chain joins TRBV5-6 to TRBJ1-2; a weak D match, TRBD1 (5 bases). CDR3 in amino acids: CASSLKVPDRPGYGYTF. Here the CDR3 DNA reads TGTGCCAGCAGCTTGAAGGTGCCCGACAGACCCGGCTATGGCTACACCTTC. The entire variable domain, with the rest obtained from reference TRBV5-6 and TRBJ1-2, is as follows: DAGVTQSPTHLIKTRGQQVTLRCSPKSGHDTVSWYQQALGQGPQFIFQYYEEEERQRGNFPDRFSGHQFPNYSSELNVNALLLGDSALYLCASSLKVPDRPGYGYTFGSGTRLTVV.